Following are 11 T cell receptor beta chains from one sample sequenced in a study of blood T cell repertoires in COVID-19. Clones were read by immunoSEQ multiplex PCR, and TCRdb kept only the in-frame ones, dropping some. The table lists about 99,000 clones, roughly 80% of them singletons. The sequencing sample was made of peripheral blood. All receptors come from an older man with COVID-19, enrolled during active disease.

CDR3 residues: CASSLDQGFTDTQYF. Written as DNA, the CDR3 is TGTGCCAGCAGCTTAGATCAGGGTTTCACAGATACGCAGTATTTT. The V gene is TRBV11-2, the J gene TRBJ2-3; a weak D match, TRBD1 (5 bases). CDR1 is SGHAT and CDR2 is FQNNGV in the germline V gene. The V end lost 0 bases, the J end lost 2 bases, and 9 bases lay between the germline ends. The CDR3 contains 15 residues.

This chain links TRBV19 with TRBJ1-2; D is perhaps TRBD1 (6 bases). The V gene's germline CDR1 is LNHDA and CDR2 SQIVND (reference sequence). The CDR3 has 15 amino acids. Between the trimmed V and J ends, which lost 7 bases and 0 bases, there was a span of 15 bases. The CDR3 DNA reads as TGTGCCAGTACAACCGGGACACCCGCTAACTATGGCTACACCTTC. Translation gives CASTTGTPANYGYTF.

The sample holds one count of this clone. V gene TRBV15 combines with J gene TRBJ2-7; 8 bases are shared with TRBD1. CDR1 is LNHNV and CDR2 is YYDKDF in the germline V gene (reference sequence). V lost 3 bases and J lost 4; bases outside the gene matches: 2. The CDR3 is 13 residues long. The CDR3 here is CATSSDRGYEQYF. The CDR3 DNA sequence: TGTGCCACCAGCAGTGACAGGGGATACGAGCAGTACTTC.

The J gene is TRBJ2-1, the V gene TRBV12-5; TRBD1 matches 10 bases. Unmatched junction bases numbered 7, after V lost 3 bases and J lost 8 bases. Germline CDR1 LGHNT, CDR2 FRNRAP. The CDR3 is made up of 15 amino acids. For the CDR3, the DNA is TGTGCTAGTGGTTTAAAGGGACAGGGGAGGCATGAGCAGTTCTTC. Amino acids: CASGLKGQGRHEQFF. Using reference TRBV12-5 and TRBJ2-1 for the parts outside the CDR3, the full variable domain is DARVTQTPRHKVTEMGQEVTMRCQPILGHNTVFWYRQTMMQGLELLAYFRNRAPLDDSGMPKDRFSAEMPDATLATLKIQPSEPRDSAVYFCASGLKGQGRHEQFFGPGTRLTVL.

The V and J genes are TRBV16 and TRBJ1-5; TRBD1 agrees at 9 bases. There are 16 residues in the CDR3. CDR1 KGHSY and CDR2 FQNENV come from the germline V gene. V dropped 3 bases and J dropped 3; count of bases not matched to a gene: 6. The CDR3 sequence is CASSHQTGGLNQPQHF. The CDR3 nucleotides are TGTGCCAGCAGCCACCAGACAGGGGGTCTCAATCAGCCCCAGCATTTT.

The V gene is TRBV4-2, the J gene TRBJ2-1, with a tentative D call TRBD2 (5 bases). Per the germline V gene, CDR1 is LGHNA and CDR2 is YNFKEQ. V lost 1 base and J lost 4, with 11 bases in between. The CDR3 is 15 residues long. The CDR3 loop reads CASSQGMQRYNEQFF. CDR3 sequence (DNA): TGTGCCAGCAGCCAAGGGATGCAGCGGTACAATGAGCAGTTCTTC.

The chain employs TRBV25-1 and TRBJ2-1, with TRBD1 as a possible D gene (5 bases). CDR1 and CDR2 from the germline V gene are MGHDK and SYGVNS. V was shortened by 3 bases and J by 5 bases, with 14 bases between the two germline ends. The CDR3 extends over 15 amino acids. This chain's CDR3 is CASSDGTGGNNEQFF. CDR3 bases: TGTGCCAGCAGTGACGGTACAGGTGGGAACAATGAGCAGTTCTTC.

The V call is TRBV30, the J call TRBJ1-6; D perhaps matches TRBD1 (5 bases). Germline V gene data show CDR1 as GTSNPN and CDR2 as SVGIG (reference sequence). The CDR3 extends over 13 amino acids. V was clipped by 3 bases and J by 6 bases, with 9 bases between them. In DNA, the CDR3 is TGTGCCTGGAGGCAGGGCATTAATTCACCCCTCCACTTT. Translating it yields CAWRQGINSPLHF.

This clone has only one observation. V and J are TRBV7-8 and TRBJ2-2; possibly TRBD2 for D (6 bases). The V and J ends lost 1 base and 6 bases respectively, with 18 bases between them. The CDR3 runs to 17 residues. Per germline, CDR1 SGHVS and CDR2 FQNEAQ. CDR3 amino acids: CASSLVEAGTISGELFF. The DNA of the CDR3 is TGTGCCAGCAGCTTAGTCGAGGCGGGGACGATCTCCGGGGAGCTGTTTTTT.

The chain uses TRBV9 and TRBJ1-2; D may be TRBD1 (5 bases). Trimming left V 6 bases short and J 3 bases short, with 18 bases between. The CDR3 runs 15 residues. The germline V gene has CDR1 SGDLS and CDR2 YYNGEE. This CDR3 is CASTLSGGGDYGYTF. CDR3 nucleotides: TGTGCCAGCACCCTATCCGGGGGGGGAGACTATGGCTACACCTTC.

The J gene is TRBJ2-1, the V gene TRBV25-1; unclear D gene. Deletions cut 0 bases from V and 9 bases from J, with 15 bases between. There are 15 residues in the CDR3. Germline CDR1 and CDR2: MGHDK and SYGVNS. CDR3 residues: CASSEYSPPDSEQFF. The CDR3 DNA reads as TGTGCCAGCAGTGAATATAGCCCCCCCGATTCTGAGCAGTTCTTC. The full variable domain, its missing parts supplied by reference TRBV25-1 and TRBJ2-1, is EADIYQTPRYLVIGTGKKITLECSQTMGHDKMYWYQQDPGMELHLIHYSYGVNSTEKGDLSSESTVSRIRTEHFPLTLESARPSHTSQYLCASSEYSPPDSEQFFGPGTRLTVL.